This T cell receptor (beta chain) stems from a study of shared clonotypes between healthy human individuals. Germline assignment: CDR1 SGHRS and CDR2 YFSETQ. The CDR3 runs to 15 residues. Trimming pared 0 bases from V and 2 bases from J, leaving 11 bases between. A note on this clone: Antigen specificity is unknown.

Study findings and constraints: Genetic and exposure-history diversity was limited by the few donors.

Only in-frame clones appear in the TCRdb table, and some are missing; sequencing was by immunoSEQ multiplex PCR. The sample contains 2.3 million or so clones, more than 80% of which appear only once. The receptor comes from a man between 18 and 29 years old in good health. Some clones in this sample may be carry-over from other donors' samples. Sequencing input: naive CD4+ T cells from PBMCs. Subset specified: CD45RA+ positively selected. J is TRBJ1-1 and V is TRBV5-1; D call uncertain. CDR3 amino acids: CASSLGLGSNTEAFF. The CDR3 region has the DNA TGCGCCAGCAGCTTGGGGTTGGGGTCAAACACTGAAGCTTTCTTT. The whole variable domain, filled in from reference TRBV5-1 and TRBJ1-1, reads KAGVTQTPRYLIKTRGQQVTLSCSPISGHRSVSWYQQTPGQGLQFLFEYFSETQRNKGNFPGRFSGRQFSNSRSEMNVSTLELGDSALYLCASSLGLGSNTEAFFGQGTRLTVV.